A selection of T cell receptor beta chains follows, all from one sample in a study of blood T cells in healthy people across ages. One entry per CDR3 protein results from TCRdb running MiXCR on the 5' RACE reads. The sample includes fewer than 1,200,000 distinct CDR3 sequences, around 27% seen only once; the top ten take around 0.75%. These data were also reused for a study on T cells of mothers and their children.

Source material: blood. The source of these receptors is a girl aged 2-15 years in good health. The CDR3 runs from the conserved cysteine through the conserved F or W. Each record gives: CDR3 protein, CDR3 DNA, D gene, clone size, J gene, V gene. D genes are given only for firm matches. Clone size appears in some rows only: once, few, many, or a class for an expanded clone.

CDR3 protein: CASSVPPKIGRDNEQFF
CDR3 DNA: TGTGCCAGCAGCGTCCCTCCCAAGATAGGTCGCGACAATGAGCAGTTCTTC
D gene: NA
clone size: NA
J gene: TRBJ2-1
V gene: TRBV13

CDR3 protein: CAISGKGMNTEAFF
CDR3 DNA: TGTGCCATCAGTGGAAAGGGGATGAACACTGAAGCTTTCTTT
D gene: NA
clone size: NA
J gene: TRBJ1-1
V gene: TRBV10-3

CDR3 protein: CASSVRTAETQYF
CDR3 DNA: TGTGCCAGCAGCGTCAGGACAGCAGAGACCCAGTACTTC
D gene: NA
clone size: NA
J gene: TRBJ2-5
V gene: TRBV9

CDR3 protein: CASRVQNIQYF
CDR3 DNA: TGTGCCAGCCGGGTACAAAACATTCAGTACTTC
D gene: NA
clone size: few
J gene: TRBJ2-4
V gene: TRBV6-5

CDR3 protein: CASRVRDQPYNEQFF
CDR3 DNA: TGTGCCAGCAGGGTCCGGGACCAACCCTACAATGAGCAGTTCTTC
D gene: NA
clone size: NA
J gene: TRBJ2-1
V gene: TRBV2

CDR3 protein: CASVKGASKNIQYF
CDR3 DNA: TGTGCCAGCGTAAAGGGGGCCTCCAAAAACATTCAGTACTTC
D gene: TRBD1
clone size: NA
J gene: TRBJ2-4
V gene: TRBV2

CDR3 protein: CASTFGDKMETQYF
CDR3 DNA: TGTGCCAGCACTTTCGGGGACAAGATGGAGACCCAGTACTTC
D gene: NA
clone size: few
J gene: TRBJ2-5
V gene: TRBV12-3/TRBV12-4

CDR3 protein: CASSRLGGVNEKLFF
CDR3 DNA: TGCGCCAGCAGTCGTTTGGGCGGCGTTAATGAAAAACTGTTTTTT
D gene: NA
clone size: NA
J gene: TRBJ1-4
V gene: TRBV5-1

CDR3 protein: CASLGTKETQYF
CDR3 DNA: TGTGCCAGCCTCGGCACTAAAGAGACCCAGTACTTC
D gene: NA
clone size: few
J gene: TRBJ2-5
V gene: TRBV2

CDR3 protein: CASSQNVQFLNQPQHF
CDR3 DNA: TGTGCCAGTAGTCAGAATGTGCAGTTCCTTAATCAGCCCCAGCATTTT
D gene: NA
clone size: few
J gene: TRBJ1-5
V gene: TRBV19

CDR3 protein: CASSLGGQGAGNQPQHF
CDR3 DNA: TGCGCCAGCAGCTTGGGGGGGCAGGGTGCGGGCAATCAGCCCCAGCATTTT
D gene: NA
clone size: NA
J gene: TRBJ1-5
V gene: TRBV5-1

CDR3 protein: CSAPGPYQETQYF
CDR3 DNA: TGCAGTGCTCCCGGGCCGTATCAAGAGACCCAGTACTTC
D gene: NA
clone size: few
J gene: TRBJ2-5
V gene: TRBV20-1

CDR3 protein: CASSLPQGYGANVLTF
CDR3 DNA: TGTGCCAGCAGCTTACCCCAGGGGTATGGGGCCAACGTCCTGACTTTC
D gene: NA
clone size: NA
J gene: TRBJ2-6
V gene: TRBV7-9

CDR3 protein: CASMGLTDTQYF
CDR3 DNA: TGTGCCAGCATGGGCTTGACAGATACGCAGTATTTT
D gene: NA
clone size: few
J gene: TRBJ2-3
V gene: TRBV6-2/TRBV6-3

CDR3 protein: CASSLSGINTGELFF
CDR3 DNA: TGTGCCAGCAGTTTGTCGGGGATTAATACCGGGGAGCTGTTTTTT
D gene: NA
clone size: NA
J gene: TRBJ2-2
V gene: TRBV12-3/TRBV12-4

CDR3 protein: CASSLGLAGENEQFF
CDR3 DNA: TGTGCCAGCAGCTTGGGACTAGCGGGGGAGAATGAGCAGTTCTTC
D gene: TRBD2
clone size: many
J gene: TRBJ2-1
V gene: TRBV11-1

CDR3 protein: CASSGADRQETQYF
CDR3 DNA: TGTGCCAGCAGTGGCGCGGACAGGCAAGAGACCCAGTACTTC
D gene: TRBD1
clone size: NA
J gene: TRBJ2-5
V gene: TRBV6-2/TRBV6-3

CDR3 protein: CASSLEAGGRWEQYF
CDR3 DNA: TGTGCCAGCAGTTTGGAAGCGGGAGGGCGCTGGGAGCAGTACTTC
D gene: TRBD2
clone size: few
J gene: TRBJ2-7
V gene: TRBV27